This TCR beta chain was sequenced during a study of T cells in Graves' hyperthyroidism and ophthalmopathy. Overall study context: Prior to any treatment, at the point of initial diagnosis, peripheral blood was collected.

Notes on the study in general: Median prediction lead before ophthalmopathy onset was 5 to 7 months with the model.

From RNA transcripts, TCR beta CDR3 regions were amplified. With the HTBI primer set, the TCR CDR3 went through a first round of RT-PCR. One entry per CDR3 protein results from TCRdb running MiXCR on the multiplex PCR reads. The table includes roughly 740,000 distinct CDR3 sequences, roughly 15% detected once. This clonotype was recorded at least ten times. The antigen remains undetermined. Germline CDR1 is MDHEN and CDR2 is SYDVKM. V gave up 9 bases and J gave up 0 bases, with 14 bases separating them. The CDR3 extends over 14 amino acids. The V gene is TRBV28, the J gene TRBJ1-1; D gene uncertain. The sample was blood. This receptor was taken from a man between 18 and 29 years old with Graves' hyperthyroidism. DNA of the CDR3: TGTGCCAGTTTATCAGGTGGAATGAACACTGAAGCTTTCTTT. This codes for CASLSGGMNTEAFF. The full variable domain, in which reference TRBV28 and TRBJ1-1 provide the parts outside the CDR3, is DVKVTQSSRYLVKRTGEKVFLECVQDMDHENMFWYRQDPGLGLRLIYFSYDVKMKEKGDIPEGYSVSREKKERFSLILESASTNQTSMYLCASLSGGMNTEAFFGQGTRLTVV.